Listed below are T cell receptor beta chains from one sample, sequenced in a study of blood T cell repertoires in COVID-19. TCRdb's table, derived via immunoSEQ multiplex PCR, lists solely in-frame clones and lacks some. The sample lists about 130,000 clones, roughly 82% seen once, with 5% to 6.5% in the top ten. Source material: peripheral blood. All receptors derive from a human donor in a cohort sampled during active COVID-19. CDR3s include the opening cysteine and the closing phenylalanine or tryptophan. A D gene is named only where the DNA matches it firmly. The size of a clone is reported for some rows only, either as once, few or many, or as a class for expanded clones.

len: 14; d_gene: .; v_gene: TRBV27; abundance: .; j_gene: TRBJ2-1; CDR3aa: CASSLTSQGNEQFF; CDR3nt: TGTGCCAGCAGTTTGACCTCTCAGGGCAATGAGCAGTTCTTC
len: 15; d_gene: .; v_gene: TRBV27; abundance: once; j_gene: TRBJ1-2; CDR3aa: CASSLRRGQFYGYTF; CDR3nt: TGTGCCAGCAGTTTACGACGTGGGCAGTTTTATGGCTACACCTTC
len: 16; d_gene: .; v_gene: TRBV2; abundance: .; j_gene: TRBJ2-2; CDR3aa: CASKPQSRANTGELFF; CDR3nt: TGTGCCAGCAAACCTCAGTCCAGGGCGAACACCGGGGAGCTGTTTTTT
len: 16; d_gene: TRBD1; v_gene: TRBV19; abundance: few; j_gene: TRBJ1-5; CDR3aa: CASKTSGQGNSQPQHF; CDR3nt: TGTGCCAGTAAGACTTCGGGACAGGGTAATAGTCAGCCCCAGCATTTT
len: 13; d_gene: TRBD1; v_gene: TRBV11-2; abundance: .; j_gene: TRBJ1-4; CDR3aa: CASSQGDGQRFFF; CDR3nt: TGTGCCAGCAGCCAGGGGGACGGTCAGCGGTTTTTTTTT
len: 16; d_gene: .; v_gene: TRBV19; abundance: .; j_gene: TRBJ1-6; CDR3aa: CASSIAIHPSNSPLHF; CDR3nt: TGTGCCAGTAGTATAGCCATCCATCCCAGTAATTCACCCCTCCACTTT
len: 15; d_gene: TRBD2; v_gene: TRBV2; abundance: once; j_gene: TRBJ2-7; CDR3aa: CASSALTGGIMEQYF; CDR3nt: TGTGCCAGCAGTGCTCTAACGGGAGGGATAATGGAGCAGTACTTC
len: 13; d_gene: .; v_gene: TRBV19; abundance: .; j_gene: TRBJ1-5; CDR3aa: CASKSAGNQPQHF; CDR3nt: TGTGCCAGCAAAAGCGCCGGCAATCAGCCCCAGCATTTT
len: 15; d_gene: .; v_gene: TRBV19; abundance: .; j_gene: TRBJ2-7; CDR3aa: CASRLTMRGHYEQYF; CDR3nt: TGTGCCAGTAGGCTAACCATGAGAGGACACTACGAGCAGTACTTC
len: 14; d_gene: .; v_gene: TRBV6-5; abundance: .; j_gene: TRBJ2-7; CDR3aa: CASSYGDRTYEQYF; CDR3nt: TGTGCCAGCAGTTATGGCGACAGGACCTACGAGCAGTACTTC
len: 15; d_gene: TRBD1; v_gene: TRBV11-2; abundance: .; j_gene: TRBJ1-4; CDR3aa: CASRHLAGGNEKLFF; CDR3nt: TGTGCCAGCAGACATTTGGCAGGGGGAAATGAAAAACTGTTTTTT
len: 16; d_gene: .; v_gene: TRBV7-9; abundance: .; j_gene: TRBJ2-5; CDR3aa: CASSSFPSGFQETQYF; CDR3nt: TGTGCCAGCAGCTCCTTTCCAAGCGGGTTCCAAGAGACCCAGTACTTC
len: 16; d_gene: TRBD2; v_gene: TRBV5-1; abundance: .; j_gene: TRBJ2-1; CDR3aa: CASSDSLAGGLNEQFF; CDR3nt: TGCGCCAGCAGCGATTCACTAGCGGGAGGGTTGAATGAGCAGTTCTTC
len: 11; d_gene: .; v_gene: TRBV29-1; abundance: .; j_gene: TRBJ2-7; CDR3aa: CSVARDYEQYF; CDR3nt: TGCAGCGTTGCCCGGGATTACGAGCAGTACTTC
len: 17; d_gene: TRBD2; v_gene: TRBV5-1; abundance: .; j_gene: TRBJ2-5; CDR3aa: CASSLYSSGGIQETQYF; CDR3nt: TGCGCCAGCAGCTTGTATTCTAGCGGGGGCATCCAAGAGACCCAGTACTTC
len: 16; d_gene: .; v_gene: TRBV7-3; abundance: .; j_gene: TRBJ1-3; CDR3aa: CASSLGQTGSGNTIYF; CDR3nt: TGTGCCAGCAGCTTAGGGCAGACCGGCTCTGGAAACACCATATATTTT
len: 14; d_gene: TRBD1; v_gene: TRBV27; abundance: .; j_gene: TRBJ2-5; CDR3aa: CASSYMGTEETQYF; CDR3nt: TGTGCCAGCAGTTATATGGGGACAGAAGAGACCCAGTACTTC
len: 12; d_gene: TRBD1; v_gene: TRBV3-1/TRBV3-2; abundance: .; j_gene: TRBJ2-1; CDR3aa: CASSQDRSKQFF; CDR3nt: TGTGCCAGCAGCCAGGACAGGTCCAAGCAGTTCTTC
len: 13; d_gene: TRBD2; v_gene: TRBV13; abundance: .; j_gene: TRBJ2-3; CDR3aa: CASRTSGRHTQYF; CDR3nt: TGTGCCAGCAGGACTAGCGGCCGGCATACGCAGTATTTT
len: 17; d_gene: .; v_gene: TRBV14; abundance: .; j_gene: TRBJ2-5; CDR3aa: CASSQGRGSGVRETQYF; CDR3nt: TGTGCCAGCAGCCAAGGAAGAGGTAGTGGAGTTCGGGAGACCCAGTACTTC
len: 16; d_gene: TRBD2; v_gene: TRBV19; abundance: .; j_gene: TRBJ2-3; CDR3aa: CASSHLAGGSTDTQYF; CDR3nt: TGTGCCAGTAGTCACCTAGCGGGAGGTAGCACAGATACGCAGTATTTT
len: 16; d_gene: .; v_gene: TRBV6-6; abundance: few; j_gene: TRBJ2-3; CDR3aa: CASSYPLGLPTDTQYF; CDR3nt: TGTGCCAGCAGTTACCCACTAGGCCTGCCCACAGATACGCAGTATTTT
len: 8; d_gene: .; v_gene: TRBV6-6; abundance: .; j_gene: TRBJ2-2; CDR3aa: CATGELFF; CDR3nt: TGTGCCACTGGGGAGCTGTTTTTT
len: 15; d_gene: TRBD1; v_gene: TRBV7-9; abundance: .; j_gene: TRBJ1-1; CDR3aa: CASSLGQELNTEAFF; CDR3nt: TGTGCCAGCAGCCTCGGACAGGAATTGAACACTGAAGCTTTCTTT
len: 15; d_gene: TRBD1; v_gene: TRBV19; abundance: .; j_gene: TRBJ1-5; CDR3aa: CASSWSDRDSRPQHF; CDR3nt: TGTGCCAGTAGTTGGTCCGACAGGGATAGTAGGCCCCAGCATTTT
len: 16; d_gene: .; v_gene: TRBV2; abundance: .; j_gene: TRBJ2-3; CDR3aa: CASSDAEYTFGDTQYF; CDR3nt: TGTGCCAGCAGTGATGCGGAATACACATTCGGAGATACGCAGTATTTT
len: 15; d_gene: TRBD2; v_gene: TRBV24-1; abundance: .; j_gene: TRBJ2-7; CDR3aa: CATSESGLAGYEQYF; CDR3nt: TGTGCCACCAGTGAATCCGGGCTAGCGGGCTACGAGCAGTACTTC
len: 13; d_gene: TRBD1; v_gene: TRBV12-5; abundance: .; j_gene: TRBJ1-2; CDR3aa: CASGLVLQGAHTF; CDR3nt: TGTGCTAGTGGTTTGGTTCTGCAGGGGGCACACACCTTC
len: 14; d_gene: .; v_gene: TRBV2; abundance: .; j_gene: TRBJ2-3; CDR3aa: CASSEGSYTDTQYF; CDR3nt: TGTGCCAGCAGTGAGGGCAGCTACACAGATACGCAGTATTTT
len: 9; d_gene: .; v_gene: TRBV25-1; abundance: .; j_gene: TRBJ1-2; CDR3aa: CARKRGYTF; CDR3nt: TGTGCCAGGAAGAGGGGCTACACCTTC
len: 15; d_gene: TRBD2; v_gene: TRBV10-1; abundance: few; j_gene: TRBJ2-1; CDR3aa: CASSDAASGYNEQFF; CDR3nt: TGCGCCAGCAGTGATGCGGCTAGCGGGTACAATGAGCAGTTCTTC
len: 16; d_gene: .; v_gene: TRBV11-2; abundance: .; j_gene: TRBJ2-2; CDR3aa: CASSLLLPGNTGELFF; CDR3nt: TGTGCCAGCAGCTTATTGTTACCCGGTAACACCGGGGAGCTGTTTTTT
len: 12; d_gene: .; v_gene: TRBV18; abundance: .; j_gene: TRBJ1-1; CDR3aa: CASQERGSEAFF; CDR3nt: TGTGCCAGCCAAGAGCGGGGTTCTGAAGCTTTCTTT
len: 16; d_gene: TRBD2; v_gene: TRBV25-1; abundance: .; j_gene: TRBJ2-1; CDR3aa: CASSYPGTRALYEQFF; CDR3nt: TGTGCCAGCAGTTACCCCGGGACTAGGGCTCTCTATGAGCAGTTCTTC
len: 16; d_gene: .; v_gene: TRBV7-9; abundance: .; j_gene: TRBJ2-4; CDR3aa: CASSNQGSVAKNIQYF; CDR3nt: TGTGCCAGCAGTAATCAGGGGTCGGTGGCCAAAAACATTCAGTACTTC
len: 15; d_gene: TRBD1; v_gene: TRBV4-1; abundance: .; j_gene: TRBJ2-1; CDR3aa: CASSQHGTGFDEQFF; CDR3nt: TGCGCCAGCAGCCAACATGGGACAGGGTTCGATGAGCAGTTCTTC
len: 13; d_gene: .; v_gene: TRBV10-3; abundance: .; j_gene: TRBJ2-7; CDR3aa: CAIMAASSYEQYF; CDR3nt: TGTGCCATCATGGCGGCTAGCTCCTACGAGCAGTACTTC
len: 13; d_gene: .; v_gene: TRBV28; abundance: .; j_gene: TRBJ1-1; CDR3aa: CASSRVSNTEAFF; CDR3nt: TGTGCCAGCAGTCGGGTTTCGAACACTGAAGCTTTCTTT
len: 12; d_gene: .; v_gene: TRBV5-1; abundance: .; j_gene: TRBJ2-1; CDR3aa: CASSTRGAEQFF; CDR3nt: TGCGCCAGCAGCACCAGGGGGGCCGAGCAGTTCTTC
len: 14; d_gene: .; v_gene: TRBV5-1; abundance: .; j_gene: TRBJ2-7; CDR3aa: CASSPLSSSYEQYF; CDR3nt: TGCGCCAGCAGCCCCCTCTCTAGCTCCTACGAGCAGTACTTC
len: 13; d_gene: .; v_gene: TRBV30; abundance: .; j_gene: TRBJ1-5; CDR3aa: CAWSSQGNQPQHF; CDR3nt: TGTGCCTGGAGCTCGCAGGGGAATCAGCCCCAGCATTTT
len: 14; d_gene: .; v_gene: TRBV5-6; abundance: .; j_gene: TRBJ2-4; CDR3aa: CASSWVGSGAIQYF; CDR3nt: TGTGCCAGCAGCTGGGTGGGCTCAGGGGCCATTCAGTACTTC
len: 13; d_gene: .; v_gene: TRBV5-6; abundance: .; j_gene: TRBJ1-3; CDR3aa: CASSPTALNTIYF; CDR3nt: TGTGCCAGCAGCCCGACAGCCCTTAACACCATATATTTT
len: 16; d_gene: TRBD1; v_gene: TRBV5-6; abundance: .; j_gene: TRBJ2-2; CDR3aa: CASMARDRGLTGELFF; CDR3nt: TGTGCCAGCATGGCCCGGGACAGGGGGCTGACCGGGGAGCTGTTTTTT
len: 14; d_gene: .; v_gene: TRBV6-6; abundance: .; j_gene: TRBJ1-4; CDR3aa: CASRSLQANEKLFF; CDR3nt: TGTGCCAGCAGAAGCCTCCAGGCGAATGAAAAACTGTTTTTT
len: 15; d_gene: TRBD1; v_gene: TRBV5-1; abundance: few; j_gene: TRBJ2-7; CDR3aa: CASTLREGAGYEQYF; CDR3nt: TGCGCCAGCACCTTGCGCGAGGGGGCCGGGTACGAGCAGTACTTC
len: 15; d_gene: TRBD1; v_gene: TRBV27; abundance: .; j_gene: TRBJ1-2; CDR3aa: CASSRGQDGWKGYTF; CDR3nt: TGTGCCAGCAGTCGCGGACAGGATGGATGGAAGGGCTACACCTTC
len: 18; d_gene: TRBD2; v_gene: TRBV7-3; abundance: .; j_gene: TRBJ2-5; CDR3aa: CASSSTPGLAGGEETQYF; CDR3nt: TGTGCCAGCAGCTCAACCCCGGGACTAGCGGGAGGAGAAGAGACCCAGTACTTC
len: 19; d_gene: TRBD1; v_gene: TRBV5-4; abundance: .; j_gene: TRBJ2-7; CDR3aa: CASSSDQDRGLKSTYEQYF; CDR3nt: TGTGCCAGCAGCTCCGACCAGGACAGGGGGCTAAAATCCACCTACGAGCAGTACTTC
len: 15; d_gene: .; v_gene: TRBV6-5; abundance: .; j_gene: TRBJ2-7; CDR3aa: CASRSQIGQTYEQYF; CDR3nt: TGTGCCAGCAGATCTCAGATTGGACAGACCTACGAGCAGTACTTC
len: 14; d_gene: TRBD2; v_gene: TRBV20-1; abundance: few; j_gene: TRBJ2-1; CDR3aa: CSASGAGDNNEQFF; CDR3nt: TGCAGTGCTAGTGGGGCGGGAGACAACAATGAGCAGTTCTTC
len: 15; d_gene: TRBD1; v_gene: TRBV3-1/TRBV3-2; abundance: .; j_gene: TRBJ1-2; CDR3aa: CASSQDSRGHSGYTF; CDR3nt: TGTGCCAGCAGCCAAGATAGCAGGGGGCACTCTGGCTACACCTTC
len: 15; d_gene: TRBD2; v_gene: TRBV6-5; abundance: .; j_gene: TRBJ2-1; CDR3aa: CASSSSGSSYNEQFF; CDR3nt: TGTGCCAGCTCGTCTAGCGGGAGTTCTTACAATGAGCAGTTCTTC
len: 13; d_gene: .; v_gene: TRBV2; abundance: once; j_gene: TRBJ1-1; CDR3aa: CASNGGLNTEAFF; CDR3nt: TGTGCCAGCAACGGGGGTTTGAACACTGAAGCTTTCTTT
len: 13; d_gene: .; v_gene: TRBV11-2; abundance: once; j_gene: TRBJ1-5; CDR3aa: CASSPNFNQPQHF; CDR3nt: TGTGCCAGCAGCCCTAATTTTAATCAGCCCCAGCATTTT